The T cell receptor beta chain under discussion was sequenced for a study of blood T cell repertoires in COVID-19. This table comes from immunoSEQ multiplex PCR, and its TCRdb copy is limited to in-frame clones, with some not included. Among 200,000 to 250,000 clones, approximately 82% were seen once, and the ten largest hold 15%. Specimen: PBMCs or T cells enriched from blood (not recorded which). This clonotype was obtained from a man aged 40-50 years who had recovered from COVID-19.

CDR3 in DNA: TGTGCCAGCTCAGAAATAACAGGGGAGACCCAGTACTTC. It translates to CASSEITGETQYF. The gene calls are TRBV18 and TRBJ2-5, with D possibly matching TRBD1 (6 bases). The CDR3 has 13 amino acids. CDR1 is KGHSH, CDR2 LQKENI, per germline. The ends were cut back, 5 bases at V and 5 bases at J, with 12 bases in the middle.